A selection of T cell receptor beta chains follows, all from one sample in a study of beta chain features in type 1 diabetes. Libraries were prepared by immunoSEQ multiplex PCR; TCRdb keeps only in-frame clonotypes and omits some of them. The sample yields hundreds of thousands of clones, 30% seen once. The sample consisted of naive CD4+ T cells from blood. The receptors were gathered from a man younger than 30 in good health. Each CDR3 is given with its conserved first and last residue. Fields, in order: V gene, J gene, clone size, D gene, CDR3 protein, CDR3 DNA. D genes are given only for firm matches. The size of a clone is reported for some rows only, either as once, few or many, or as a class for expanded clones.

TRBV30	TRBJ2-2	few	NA	CAWSVRSPGLGGELFF	TGTGCCTGGAGTGTACGATCGCCGGGATTGGGCGGGGAGCTGTTTTTT
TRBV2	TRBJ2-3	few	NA	CASSEVQGLTDTQYF	TGTGCCAGCAGTGAAGTTCAGGGATTAACGGATACGCAGTATTTT
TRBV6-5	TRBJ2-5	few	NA	CASSNIRETQYF	TGTGCCAGCAGCAACATACGGGAGACCCAGTACTTC
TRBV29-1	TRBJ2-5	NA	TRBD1	CSANRDRGSETQYF	TGCAGCGCTAACCGGGACAGGGGGTCCGAGACCCAGTACTTC
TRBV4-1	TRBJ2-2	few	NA	CASSHWRSGELFF	TGCGCCAGCAGCCACTGGAGGTCCGGGGAGCTGTTTTTT
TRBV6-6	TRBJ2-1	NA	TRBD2	CASSWTSGNNEQFF	TGTGCCAGCAGCTGGACTAGCGGGAACAATGAGCAGTTCTTC
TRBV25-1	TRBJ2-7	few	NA	CASSEYVGTSYEQYF	TGTGCCAGCAGTGAATATGTGGGGACCAGCTACGAGCAGTACTTC
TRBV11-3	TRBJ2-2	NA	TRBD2	CASSSLAGATGELFF	TGTGCCAGCAGCTCGTTAGCGGGAGCAACCGGGGAGCTGTTTTTT
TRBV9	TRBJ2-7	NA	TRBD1	CASSEGQTFSYEQYF	TGTGCCAGCAGCGAGGGACAGACCTTCTCCTACGAGCAGTACTTC
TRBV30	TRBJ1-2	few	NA	CAWAQTNYGYTF	TGTGCCTGGGCACAGACAAACTATGGCTACACCTTC
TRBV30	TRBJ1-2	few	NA	CACRDHSNYGYTF	TGTGCCTGTAGGGATCACTCTAACTATGGCTACACCTTC
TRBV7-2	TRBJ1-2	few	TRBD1	CASSPRQGGYGYTF	TGTGCCAGCAGCCCACGACAGGGCGGCTATGGCTACACCTTC
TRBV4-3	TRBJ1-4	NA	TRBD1	CASSHRTGNEKLFF	TGCGCCAGCAGCCACCGGACAGGGAATGAAAAACTGTTTTTT
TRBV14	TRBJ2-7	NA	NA	CASSQVGVTYEQYF	TGTGCCAGCAGCCAAGTTGGGGTGACCTACGAGCAGTACTTC
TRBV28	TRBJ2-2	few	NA	CASSLLTAGELFF	TGTGCCAGCAGTTTATTGACGGCCGGGGAGCTGTTTTTT
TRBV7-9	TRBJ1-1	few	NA	CASSHRATEAFF	TGTGCCAGCAGCCACAGGGCCACTGAAGCTTTCTTT
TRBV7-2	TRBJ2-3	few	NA	CASSLGMRRSTDTQYF	TGTGCCAGCAGCTTAGGTATGCGGCGGAGCACAGATACGCAGTATTTT
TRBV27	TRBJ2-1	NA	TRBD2	CATHRLAGGVSYNEQFF	TGTGCCACCCATCGGCTAGCGGGAGGCGTGTCCTACAATGAGCAGTTCTTC
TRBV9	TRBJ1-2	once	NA	CASSTTLDRDYLSYGYTF	TGTGCCAGCAGCACCACGCTCGACAGAGATTACCTTTCCTATGGCTACACCTTC
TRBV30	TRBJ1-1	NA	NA	CAWSVLVGRGNTEAFF	TGTGCCTGGAGTGTTCTGGTGGGAAGGGGAAACACTGAAGCTTTCTTT
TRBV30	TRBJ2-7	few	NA	CAWSGDAGQEQYF	TGTGCCTGGAGCGGGGACGCAGGTCAGGAGCAGTACTTC
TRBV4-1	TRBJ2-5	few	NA	CASSQDKKTQYF	TGCGCCAGCAGCCAAGATAAAAAGACCCAGTACTTC
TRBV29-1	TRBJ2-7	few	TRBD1	CSVAPGQGAYEQYF	TGCAGCGTTGCCCCGGGACAGGGCGCCTACGAGCAGTACTTC
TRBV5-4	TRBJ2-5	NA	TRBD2	CAAGLAGGRETQYF	TGTGCCGCGGGACTAGCGGGAGGGAGAGAGACCCAGTACTTC
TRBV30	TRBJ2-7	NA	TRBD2	CAWSVAGGRYEQYF	TGTGCCTGGAGTGTAGCGGGAGGACGGTACGAGCAGTACTTC
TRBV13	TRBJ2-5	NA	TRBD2	CASSPNPSSGQTQYF	TGTGCCAGCAGCCCAAACCCTTCTAGCGGGCAGACCCAGTACTTC
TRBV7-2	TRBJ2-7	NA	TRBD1	CASSWDRGEYEQYF	TGTGCCAGCAGCTGGGACAGGGGCGAGTACGAGCAGTACTTC
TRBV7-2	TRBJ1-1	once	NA	CASSLTLNTEAFF	TGTGCCAGCAGCCTGACACTGAACACTGAAGCTTTCTTT
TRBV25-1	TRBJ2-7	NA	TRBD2	CASSERGLGLGIREQYF	TGTGCCAGCAGTGAAAGGGGATTGGGACTAGGGATTCGCGAGCAGTACTTC
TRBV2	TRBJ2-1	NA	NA	CASSEVGARNEQFF	TGTGCCAGCAGTGAGGTGGGAGCTCGCAATGAGCAGTTCTTC
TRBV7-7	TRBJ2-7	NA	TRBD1	CASSFDRDYEQYF	TGTGCTAGCAGCTTTGACAGGGACTACGAGCAGTACTTC
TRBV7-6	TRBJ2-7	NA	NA	CASSAVKGRFEQYF	TGTGCCAGCAGCGCGGTCAAGGGGCGTTTCGAGCAGTACTTC
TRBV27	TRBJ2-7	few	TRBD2	CASSMSGTSKSYEQYF	TGTGCCAGCAGTATGTCCGGGACTAGCAAGTCCTACGAGCAGTACTTC
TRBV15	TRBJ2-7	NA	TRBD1	CATSRAGQGENEQYF	TGTGCCACCAGCAGAGCCGGACAGGGGGAAAACGAGCAGTACTTC
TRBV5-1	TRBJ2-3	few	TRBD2	CASSLGLAGADTQYF	TGCGCCAGCAGCTTGGGACTAGCGGGAGCAGATACGCAGTATTTT
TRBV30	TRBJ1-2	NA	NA	CAWSGSGDYGYTF	TGTGCCTGGAGTGGTTCGGGGGACTATGGCTACACCTTC
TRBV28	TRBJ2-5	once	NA	CASNEGGPQETQYF	TGTGCCAGCAACGAAGGGGGGCCTCAAGAGACCCAGTACTTC
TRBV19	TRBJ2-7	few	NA	CASSAQDGYEQYF	TGTGCCAGTAGTGCCCAGGACGGGTACGAGCAGTACTTC
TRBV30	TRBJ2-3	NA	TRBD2	CAWRWLAGVMEDTQYF	TGTGCCTGGAGATGGCTAGCGGGAGTAATGGAGGATACGCAGTATTTT
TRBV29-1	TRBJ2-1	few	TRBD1	CSVEGARDSSYNEQFF	TGCAGCGTTGAGGGTGCTAGGGACAGCTCCTACAATGAGCAGTTCTTC
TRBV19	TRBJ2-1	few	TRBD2	CASSRRREGSYNEQFF	TGTGCCAGTAGTAGAAGGCGGGAGGGCTCCTACAATGAGCAGTTCTTC